This T cell receptor (beta chain) was documented in a study of blood T cells in healthy people across ages. Points from the study as a whole: Aged donors had fewer naive CD4+ cells and lower diversity than long-lived donors.

V was shortened by 7 bases and J by 8 bases, with 14 bases between the two germline ends. CDR3 length equals 12 residues. This clonotype was seen a few times. Its matching antigen is unknown. The authors ran a second PCR of about 6 to 11 cycles using a sample-barcoded 5' primer and a J-beta primer mix. TCRdb reanalysed the 5' RACE reads using MiXCR and keeps one entry per CDR3 protein. The repertoire consists of about 720,000 distinct CDR3 sequences, with around a fifth occurring once and the leading ten covering roughly 22%. V is TRBV12-3 or TRBV12-4 and J is TRBJ1-2, with D perhaps TRBD1 (5 bases). The sample was blood. The TCR originated in a man in his 70s in good health. CDR3: CASTPGPWGYTF. The CDR3 coding sequence is TGTGCCAGCACCCCGGGACCATGGGGCTACACCTTC.